One and the same sample provided the 12 T cell receptor beta chains below, sequenced in a study of blood T cell repertoires in COVID-19. The data were produced by immunoSEQ multiplex PCR, yet TCRdb's version contains in-frame clones alone and is incomplete. The table lists some 350,000 clones, over 75% of them singletons, with about 2.7% in the top ten. The sequencing input was PBMCs or T cells enriched from blood (not recorded which). The source of these receptors is a woman in her thirties who had recovered from COVID-19.

The sample holds a few counts of this clone. The V and J genes are TRBV10-3 and TRBJ2-7; 7 bases agree with TRBD1. CDR1 and CDR2 (germline): ENHRY, SYGVKD. J gave up 3 bases and V 0 bases, and 2 bases lay outside the gene matches. The CDR3 is 14 residues long. CDR3 in DNA: TGTGCCATCAGTGAGTCGGACAGGTACTACGAGCAGTACTTC. Its protein is CAISESDRYYEQYF.

This rearrangement joins TRBV19 to TRBJ1-1; possible D gene TRBD1, 5 bases. CDR1 and CDR2 from the germline V gene are LNHDA and SQIVND (reference sequence). V shed 4 bases and J shed 1 base, with 10 bases lying between them. The CDR3 extends over 14 amino acids. CDR3 in DNA: TGTGCCAGTAGTAGGGGACTTGGGAACACTGAAGCTTTCTTT. This codes for CASSRGLGNTEAFF.

This clone was seen more than once but under ten times. The rearrangement links TRBV15 to TRBJ2-7; weak D call: TRBD2 (5 bases). V was cut by 0 bases and J by 5 bases, with 8 bases left in between. There are 13 residues in the CDR3. Germline CDR1 LNHNV, CDR2 YYDKDF (reference sequence). The chain's CDR3 is CATSRDVGDEQYF. The CDR3 DNA sequence: TGTGCCACCAGCAGAGATGTCGGGGACGAGCAGTACTTC.

The chain has TRBV4-1 and TRBJ2-5; 8 bases line up with TRBD2. The CDR3 runs to 17 residues. From germline, CDR1 is MGHRA and CDR2 YSYEKL. The junction had 8 bases not matched to a gene; V was cut back by 0 bases and J by 2 bases. CDR3 protein: CASSQETSGYNQETQYF. For the CDR3, the DNA is TGCGCCAGCAGCCAAGAAACTAGCGGTTATAATCAAGAGACCCAGTACTTC.

The chain employs TRBV5-8 and TRBJ2-1, with D perhaps TRBD2 (6 bases). Germline V gives CDR1 SGHTS, CDR2 YDEGEE. CDR3 size: 16 residues. V lost 5 bases and J lost 4, with 19 bases in between. The CDR3 DNA is TGTGCCAGCAGGGCCCGCGGGGCGGGGCAATACAATGAGCAGTTCTTC. As protein: CASRARGAGQYNEQFF.

V usage is TRBV18 and J usage is TRBJ1-2; TRBD1 matches 8 bases. The CDR3 loop spans 17 amino acids. Germline V lookup: CDR1 KGHSH, CDR2 LQKENI. With V trimmed by 3 bases and J by 3 bases, 12 bases remained unmatched. In DNA form, the CDR3 reads TGTGCCAGCTCACCGACGACAGGGGCCTCCCCCGACTATGGCTACACCTTC. Amino acid sequence: CASSPTTGASPDYGYTF.

V usage is TRBV11-2 and J usage is TRBJ1-4, with 7 positions matching TRBD1. With 5 bases clipped from V and 7 bases from J, the junction kept 13 bases outside the gene matches. The CDR3 totals 16 residues. CDR1 and CDR2 (germline): SGHAT, FQNNGV. CDR3 in amino acids: CASSPVSMPGGEKLFF. Here the CDR3 DNA reads TGTGCCAGCAGCCCTGTCTCGATGCCAGGGGGTGAAAAACTGTTTTTT.

This sequence joins TRBV5-5 and TRBJ2-7, with 8 bases aligning to TRBD1. In germline, CDR1 is SGHKS, CDR2 YYEKEE (reference sequence). This CDR3 has 15 amino acids. With 4 bases clipped from V and 4 bases from J, the junction kept 10 bases outside the gene matches. CDR3 DNA: TGTGCCAGCAGCCTAGGACAGGGAGGTCAGTACGAGCAGTACTTC. This encodes CASSLGQGGQYEQYF. The variable domain in full, completed from reference TRBV5-5 and TRBJ2-7, reads DAGVTQSPTHLIKTRGQQVTLRCSPISGHKSVSWYQQVLGQGPQFIFQYYEKEERGRGNFPDRFSARQFPNYSSELNVNALLLGDSALYLCASSLGQGGQYEQYFGPGTRLTVT.

V usage is TRBV30 and J usage is TRBJ1-4, with TRBD1 matching over 7 bases. V shed 2 bases and J 9 bases; nucleotides not matched to a gene: 12. Germline CDR1 reads GTSNPN; CDR2 reads SVGIG (reference sequence). The CDR3 is made up of 15 amino acids. The CDR3 DNA follows: TGTGCCTGGAGTCTAGGGACAGTCGGAAATAAAAAACTGTTTTTT. Translating gives CAWSLGTVGNKKLFF.

For this clone: Other DNA sequences of this sample code for an identical CDR3. The chain is built from TRBV30 and TRBJ1-1; D possibly corresponds to TRBD1 (6 bases). Germline V gene sequence: CDR1 GTSNPN, CDR2 SVGIG (reference sequence). Trimming removed 0 bases at V and 3 bases at J, with 11 bases between. The CDR3 has 14 amino acids. CDR3 sequence reads: CAWSVGGGDTEAFF. The CDR3 DNA reads TGTGCCTGGAGTGTGGGAGGGGGAGACACTGAAGCTTTCTTT.

This chain uses TRBV5-4 with TRBJ1-4; a weak D match, TRBD1 (5 bases). Trimming left V 5 bases short and J 5 bases short, with 19 bases between. CDR1 is SGHNT and CDR2 is YYREEE in the germline V gene (reference sequence). The length of the CDR3 is 16 residues. This CDR3 is CASRQGLGDGNEKLFF. The CDR3 DNA reads as TGTGCCAGCAGGCAGGGACTGGGGGACGGGAATGAAAAACTGTTTTTT.

The rearrangement links TRBV2 to TRBJ2-6, with D possibly matching TRBD2 (5 bases). The CDR3 length is 14 residues. Germline loops: CDR1 SNHLY, CDR2 FYNNEI. V shed 5 bases and J shed 7 bases, with 12 bases lying between them. The CDR3 loop is CASSPGRTANVLTF. For the CDR3, the DNA is TGTGCCAGCAGTCCGGGCAGGACTGCCAACGTCCTGACTTTC.